This TCR beta chain is from a study of cytotoxic CD8 clonotypes in ibrutinib-treated CLL. V was shortened by 4 bases and J by 3 bases, with 15 bases between the two germline ends. The germline gives CDR1 MDHEN, CDR2 SYDVKM. The CDR3 length is 15 residues. Generated by immunoSEQ multiplex PCR, the TCRdb table keeps only in-frame clones and is missing some. This repertoire shows about 250,000 clones, less than 75% found once; its top ten account for roughly 15%. The chain couples TRBV28 to TRBJ2-5, with D maybe TRBD2 (6 bases). Sequenced here: PBMCs, sampled after 24 months of ibrutinib treatment. The TCR was taken from a human donor with chronic lymphocytic leukemia. The DNA for the CDR3 is TGTGCCAGCAGTTCCTCTAGCGTAGATAAAGAGACCCAGTACTTC. Amino acid sequence: CASSSSSVDKETQYF.